The 19 T cell receptor beta chains below were found in one sample sequenced in a study of shared clonotypes between healthy human individuals. Method: immunoSEQ multiplex PCR; TCRdb's copy keeps in-frame clones and lacks some. The sample holds 950,000 to 1,100,000 clones, roughly 74% seen once. The sequencing input was memory CD4+ T cells from PBMCs. Subset indicated: CD45RA-negative fraction. Receptors were obtained from a man younger than 30 in good health. Some clones in this sample may be carry-over from other donors' samples.

V usage is TRBV28 and J usage is TRBJ2-7, with TRBD1 matching over 8 bases. Germline CDR1 MDHEN, CDR2 SYDVKM. The CDR3 is made up of 14 amino acids. Trimming removed 6 bases from V and 2 bases from J; junction bases left unmatched: 6. In DNA, the CDR3 is TGTGCCAGCAGATCTGACAGGGGCCCCTACGAGCAGTACTTC. Translated, it gives CASRSDRGPYEQYF.

CDR3 in DNA: TGTGCCAGCACGAGGACTAGCGGGAGCGCAGATACGCAGTATTTT. Translated: CASTRTSGSADTQYF. The V call is TRBV7-8, the J call TRBJ2-3; 13 nucleotides agree with TRBD2. Trimming cost V 7 bases and J 4 bases; bases outside gene matches: 5. From germline, CDR1 is SGHVS and CDR2 FQNEAQ. CDR3 length: 15 residues.

The V and J genes are TRBV6-1 and TRBJ2-5; either TRBD1 or TRBD2 may supply D (5 bases each). Germline V gives CDR1 MNHNS, CDR2 SASEGT. With 6 bases removed from V and 1 base from J, the gap between germline ends came to 15 bases. The CDR3 extends over 15 amino acids. CDR3 protein: CASRLGASPQETQYF. The CDR3 nucleotides are TGTGCCAGCAGACTTGGGGCTAGCCCCCAAGAGACCCAGTACTTC.

The chain uses TRBV21-1 and TRBJ2-1; no DNA check was done on the table's D call, TRBD1. TRBV21-1 is classified as a pseudogene. There are 15 residues in the CDR3. The CDR3 bases are TGTGCCAGCATAAGCCCGGGACAGGTCGTATATGAGCAGTTCTTC. Translating gives CASISPGQVVYEQFF.

The chain joins TRBV7-3 to TRBJ1-1, with D possibly TRBD1 on 6 matching bases. This CDR3 is 14 amino acids long. Trimming cost V 5 bases and J 0 bases, with 10 bases left between them. Per germline, CDR1 SGHTA and CDR2 FQGTGA. CDR3 sequence reads: CASSPGAMNTEAFF. The CDR3 nucleotides are TGTGCCAGCAGCCCGGGGGCCATGAACACTGAAGCTTTCTTT.

This chain connects TRBV5-1 to TRBJ2-1; 13 nucleotides line up with TRBD2. The V segment lost 4 bases and the J segment 2 bases; nucleotides outside the gene matches: 3. The CDR3 is 16 residues long. CDR1 is SGHRS and CDR2 is YFSETQ in the germline V gene. CDR3 sequence (DNA): TGCGCCAGCAGCCCCGGGACTAGCGGGACCTACAATGAGCAGTTCTTC. Protein sequence: CASSPGTSGTYNEQFF.

This clone was counted ten times or more. The V and J genes are TRBV11-3 and TRBJ2-6, with 9 nucleotides matching TRBD1. The CDR3 is 16 amino acids. Unmatched junction bases numbered 7, after V lost 6 bases and J lost 4 bases. Germline CDR1 and CDR2: SGHNT and YENEEA. CDR3 in DNA: TGTGCCAGCAGTCCGGGGACAGGGACCGGGGCCAACGTCCTGACTTTC. It is translated as CASSPGTGTGANVLTF.

The V and J genes are TRBV7-9 and TRBJ2-1; 12 nucleotides align to TRBD2. J lost 5 bases, V lost 5 bases, and 16 bases had no gene match. Looked up from germline, CDR1 is SEHNR and CDR2 is FQNEAQ (reference sequence). This CDR3 contains 19 residues. The DNA for the CDR3 is TGTGCCAGCAGCGGTATCGGACTAGCGGGATCCCGAGAAGACAATGAGCAGTTCTTC. It encodes CASSGIGLAGSREDNEQFF.

J is TRBJ2-3 and V is TRBV10-3; D unclear. Germline CDR1 reads ENHRY; CDR2 reads SYGVKD. The CDR3 totals 14 residues. The V and J ends lost 6 bases and 6 bases respectively, with 16 bases between them. CDR3: CAIRGRQDGDTQYF. CDR3 nucleotide sequence: TGTGCCATCAGAGGCCGGCAAGACGGGGATACGCAGTATTTT.

The chain uses TRBV7-9 and TRBJ2-7, with D maybe TRBD2 (5 bases). CDR1 is SEHNR and CDR2 is FQNEAQ in the germline V gene (reference sequence). There are 12 residues in the CDR3. V lost 4 bases to trimming and J lost 6 bases, with 10 bases between them. CDR3 DNA sequence: TGTGCCAGCAGCTCCGACTATTCCGAGCAGTACTTC. It specifies CASSSDYSEQYF.

Notes on this clone: This same CDR3 is encoded by further DNA sequences in the sample. The CDR3 region has the DNA TGTGCCAGCAGCTTCACAGGGAGCACAGATACGCAGTATTTT. This sequence encodes CASSFTGSTDTQYF. The chain employs TRBV5-4 and TRBJ2-3; maybe TRBD1 (6 bases). There are 14 residues in the CDR3. Germline V gene lookup returns CDR1 SGHNT and CDR2 YYREEE (reference sequence). Trimming pared 2 bases from V and 0 bases from J, leaving 7 bases between.

This clone was counted a single time. The chain recombines TRBV6-1 with TRBJ2-3, with 11 bases lining up with TRBD2. This CDR3 region has 19 residues. V was clipped by 5 bases and J by 5 bases; unmatched bases: 18. Germline-derived CDR1 and CDR2 are MNHNS and SASEGT. CDR3 region: CASSKGTSGGSAWGDTQYF. CDR3 nucleotide sequence: TGTGCCAGCAGTAAAGGGACTAGCGGAGGGAGTGCGTGGGGAGATACGCAGTATTTT.

This chain links TRBV28 with TRBJ2-4; either TRBD1 or TRBD2 may fit D (5 bases each). The V end lost 5 bases, the J end lost 8 bases, and 19 bases lay between the germline ends. The V gene's germline CDR1 is MDHEN and CDR2 SYDVKM. There are 15 residues in the CDR3. CDR3 DNA: TGTGCCAGCAGTCACCCCTCCGGGACGCGGGACATTCAGTACTTC. As protein: CASSHPSGTRDIQYF.

The chain carries TRBV28 and TRBJ2-1; 8 bases line up with TRBD2. CDR1 MDHEN and CDR2 SYDVKM come from the germline V gene. The CDR3 loop spans 16 amino acids. V lost 3 bases and J lost 6; bases outside the gene matches: 10. DNA of the CDR3: TGTGCCAGCAGTTTTGTTATACGGGAGGGCCGCAATGAGCAGTTCTTC. This sequence encodes CASSFVIREGRNEQFF.

Comments on this clone: The same CDR3 arises from other DNA sequences in this sample as well. This chain links TRBV28 with TRBJ1-2; no firm D call. The germline V and J ends were trimmed by 5 bases and 6 bases, with 4 bases remaining between them. Per germline, CDR1 MDHEN and CDR2 SYDVKM. The length of the CDR3 is 10 residues. Here the CDR3 reads CASSDDGYTF. DNA of the CDR3: TGTGCCAGCAGTGATGATGGCTACACCTTC.

The gene calls are TRBV6-5 and TRBJ1-2; tentatively, D is TRBD1 (5 bases). V was pared by 6 bases and J by 14 bases, with 22 bases between. CDR1 is MNHEY, CDR2 SVGAGI, per germline. This CDR3 is 13 amino acids long. CDR3 residues: CASRPDSSGGSTF. DNA of the CDR3: TGTGCCAGCAGACCCGACAGTTCCGGGGGGTCGACCTTC.

Of note for this clone: Other DNA sequences from this sample encode an identical CDR3 as well. The chain employs TRBV20-1 and TRBJ2-1; D remains ambiguous. The CDR3 has 10 residues. Germline CDR1 and CDR2: DFQATT and SNEGSKA (reference sequence). Between the trimmed V and J ends, which lost 5 bases and 5 bases, there was a span of 4 bases. The CDR3 loop is CSAGNNEQFF. The CDR3, as DNA: TGCAGTGCTGGAAACAATGAGCAGTTCTTC.

This chain links TRBV5-6 with TRBJ2-1; maybe TRBD1 (6 bases). CDR3 length: 13 amino acids. Trimming stripped 4 bases from V and 8 bases from J, with 13 bases between. CDR1 and CDR2 from the germline V gene are SGHDT and YYEEEE. The CDR3 reads CASSADRSYEQFF. In DNA, the CDR3 is TGTGCCAGCAGCGCTGACAGGTCATATGAGCAGTTCTTC.

About this clone itself: This sequence may be a read error, since a much larger clone differs from it by one base. The sample contains more than one DNA sequence encoding this CDR3. The gene calls are TRBV30 and TRBJ1-6; 7 nucleotides align to TRBD1. The CDR3 spans 15 residues. The germline gives CDR1 GTSNPN, CDR2 SVGIG (reference sequence). The CDR3 reads CAWTQGSSYNSPLHF. CDR3 in DNA: TGTGCCTGGACACAGGGGAGCTCCTATAACTCACCCCTCCACTTT.